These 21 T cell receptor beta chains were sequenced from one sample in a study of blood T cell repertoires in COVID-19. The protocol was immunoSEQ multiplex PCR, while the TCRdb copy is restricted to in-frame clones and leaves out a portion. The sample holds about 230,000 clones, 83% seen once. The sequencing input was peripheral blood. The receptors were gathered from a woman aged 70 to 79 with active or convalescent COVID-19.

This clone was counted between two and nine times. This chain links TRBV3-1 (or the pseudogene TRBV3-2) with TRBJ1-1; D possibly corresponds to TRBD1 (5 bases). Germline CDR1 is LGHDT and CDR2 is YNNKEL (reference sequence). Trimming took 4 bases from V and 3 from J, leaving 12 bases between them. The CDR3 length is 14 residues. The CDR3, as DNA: TGTGCCAGCAGCCTACAGGCAGTAGACACTGAAGCTTTCTTT. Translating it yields CASSLQAVDTEAFF.

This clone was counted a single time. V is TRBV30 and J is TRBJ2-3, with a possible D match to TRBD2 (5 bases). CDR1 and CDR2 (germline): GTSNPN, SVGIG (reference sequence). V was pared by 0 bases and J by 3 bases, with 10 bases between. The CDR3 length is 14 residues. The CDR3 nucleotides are TGTGCCTGGAGTGTCGGGCTAGCAACAGATACGCAGTATTTT. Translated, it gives CAWSVGLATDTQYF.

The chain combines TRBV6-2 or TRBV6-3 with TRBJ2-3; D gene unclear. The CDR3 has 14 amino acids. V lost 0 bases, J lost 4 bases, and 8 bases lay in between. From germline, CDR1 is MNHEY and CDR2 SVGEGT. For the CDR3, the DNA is TGTGCCAGCAGTTACTCGACACCCTCAGATACGCAGTATTTT. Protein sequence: CASSYSTPSDTQYF.

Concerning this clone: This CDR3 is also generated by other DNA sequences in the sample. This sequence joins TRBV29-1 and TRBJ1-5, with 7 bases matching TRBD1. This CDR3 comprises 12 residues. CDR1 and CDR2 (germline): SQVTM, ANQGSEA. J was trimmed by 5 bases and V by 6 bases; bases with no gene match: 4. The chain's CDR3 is CSVGQGDQPQHF. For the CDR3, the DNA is TGCAGCGTCGGGCAGGGGGATCAGCCCCAGCATTTT.

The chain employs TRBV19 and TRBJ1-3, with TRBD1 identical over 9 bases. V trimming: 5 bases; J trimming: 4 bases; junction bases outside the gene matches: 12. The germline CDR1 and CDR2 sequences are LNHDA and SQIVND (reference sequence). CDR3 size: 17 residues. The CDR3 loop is CASSVAPGTGYGNTIYF. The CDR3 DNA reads TGTGCCAGTAGTGTGGCCCCCGGGACAGGGTACGGAAACACCATATATTTT.

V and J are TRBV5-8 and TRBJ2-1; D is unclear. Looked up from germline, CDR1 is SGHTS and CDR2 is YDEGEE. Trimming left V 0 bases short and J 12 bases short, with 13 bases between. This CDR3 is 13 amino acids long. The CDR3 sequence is CASSLGQNLGQFF. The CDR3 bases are TGTGCCAGCAGCTTGGGCCAAAACCTAGGGCAGTTCTTC.

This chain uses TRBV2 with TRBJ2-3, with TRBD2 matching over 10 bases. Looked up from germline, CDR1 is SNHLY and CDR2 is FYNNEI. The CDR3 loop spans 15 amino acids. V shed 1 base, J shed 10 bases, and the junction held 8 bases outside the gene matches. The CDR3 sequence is CASSEGLAGVGPQYF. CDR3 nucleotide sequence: TGTGCCAGCAGTGAAGGGCTAGCGGGAGTAGGTCCGCAGTATTTT.

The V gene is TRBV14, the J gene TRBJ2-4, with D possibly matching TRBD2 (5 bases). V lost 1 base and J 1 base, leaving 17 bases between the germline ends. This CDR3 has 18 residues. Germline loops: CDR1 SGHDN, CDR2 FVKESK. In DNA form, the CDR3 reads TGTGCCAGCAGCCAAGGGCGCCCGGAGGTCGCGGCCAAAAACATTCAGTACTTC. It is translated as CASSQGRPEVAAKNIQYF.

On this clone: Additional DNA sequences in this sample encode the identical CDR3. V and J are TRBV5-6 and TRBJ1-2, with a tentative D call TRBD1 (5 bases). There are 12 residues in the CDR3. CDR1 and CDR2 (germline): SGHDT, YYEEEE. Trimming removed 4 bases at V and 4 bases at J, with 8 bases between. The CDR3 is CASSGAVYGYTF. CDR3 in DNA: TGTGCCAGCAGCGGGGCCGTCTATGGCTACACCTTC.

CDR3 coding DNA: TGTGCCAGCAGCTCGACGGAGAGGAGAGAGCAGTACTTC. Amino acids: CASSSTERREQYF. This chain uses TRBV7-9 with TRBJ2-7; D remains unclear. Germline V CDR1 and CDR2: SEHNR, FQNEAQ (reference sequence). Between the trimmed V and J ends, which lost 4 bases and 7 bases, there was a span of 14 bases. The CDR3 extends over 13 amino acids. Looking up the rest from reference TRBV7-9 and TRBJ2-7 gives the full variable domain: DTGVSQNPRHKITKRGQNVTFRCDPISEHNRLYWYRQTLGQGPEFLTYFQNEAQLEKSRLLSDRFSAERPKGSFSTLEIQRTEQGDSAMYLCASSSTERREQYFGPGTRLTVT.

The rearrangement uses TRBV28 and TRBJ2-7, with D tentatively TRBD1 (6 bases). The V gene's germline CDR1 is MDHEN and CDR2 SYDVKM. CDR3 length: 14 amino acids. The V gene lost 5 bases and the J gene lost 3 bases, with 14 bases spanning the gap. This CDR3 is CASSGSDRDYEQYF. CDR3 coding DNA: TGTGCCAGCAGTGGTTCGGACAGAGACTACGAGCAGTACTTC. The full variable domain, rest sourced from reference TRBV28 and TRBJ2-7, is DVKVTQSSRYLVKRTGEKVFLECVQDMDHENMFWYRQDPGLGLRLIYFSYDVKMKEKGDIPEGYSVSREKKERFSLILESASTNQTSMYLCASSGSDRDYEQYFGPGTRLTVT.

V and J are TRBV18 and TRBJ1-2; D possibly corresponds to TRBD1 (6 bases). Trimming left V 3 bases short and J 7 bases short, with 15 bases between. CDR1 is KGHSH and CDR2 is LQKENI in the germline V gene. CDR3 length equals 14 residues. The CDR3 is CASSPGGGTAGYTF. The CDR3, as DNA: TGTGCCAGCTCACCGGGAGGGGGGACGGCTGGCTACACCTTC.

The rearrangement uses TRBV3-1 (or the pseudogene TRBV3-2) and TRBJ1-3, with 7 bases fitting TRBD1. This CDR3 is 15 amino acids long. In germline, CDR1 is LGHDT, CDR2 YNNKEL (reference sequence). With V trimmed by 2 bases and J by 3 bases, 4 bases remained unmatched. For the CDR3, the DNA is TGTGCCAGCAGCCAATACAGGGGTTATGGAAACACCATATATTTT. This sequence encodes CASSQYRGYGNTIYF.

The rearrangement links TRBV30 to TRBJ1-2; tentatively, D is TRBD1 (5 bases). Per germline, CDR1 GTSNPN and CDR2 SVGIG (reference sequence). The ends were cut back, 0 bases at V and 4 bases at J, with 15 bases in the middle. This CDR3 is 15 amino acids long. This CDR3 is CAWSVPGKGIYGYTF. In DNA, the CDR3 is TGTGCCTGGAGTGTACCAGGCAAGGGGATCTATGGCTACACCTTC.

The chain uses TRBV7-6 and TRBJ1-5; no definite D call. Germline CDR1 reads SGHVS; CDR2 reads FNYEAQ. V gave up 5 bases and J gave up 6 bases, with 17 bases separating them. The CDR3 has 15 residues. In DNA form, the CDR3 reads TGTGCCAGCAGCCCAACCGGGAAAGGTGGTCAGCCCCAGCATTTT. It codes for CASSPTGKGGQPQHF.

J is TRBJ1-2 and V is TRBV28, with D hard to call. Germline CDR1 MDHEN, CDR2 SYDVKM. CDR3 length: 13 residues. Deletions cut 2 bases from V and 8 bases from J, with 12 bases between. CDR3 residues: CASSLRDLRGYTF. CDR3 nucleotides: TGTGCCAGCAGTTTACGGGATTTGAGGGGCTACACCTTC.

CDR3 bases: TGTGCCAGCAGCCAAGGCACAGGGGATGACGGCTACACCTTC. Its protein is CASSQGTGDDGYTF. This chain connects TRBV14 to TRBJ1-2; 7 positions agree with TRBD1. CDR1 and CDR2 from the germline V gene are SGHDN and FVKESK. After removal of 1 base from V and 8 bases from J, the junction contained 7 bases not matched to a gene. The length of the CDR3 is 14 residues.

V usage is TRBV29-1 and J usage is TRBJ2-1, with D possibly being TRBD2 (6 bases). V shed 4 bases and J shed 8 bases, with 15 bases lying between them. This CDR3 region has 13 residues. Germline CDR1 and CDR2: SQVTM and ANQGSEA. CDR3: CSVGTTQVDEQFF. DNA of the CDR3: TGCAGCGTTGGGACTACCCAGGTCGATGAGCAGTTCTTC.

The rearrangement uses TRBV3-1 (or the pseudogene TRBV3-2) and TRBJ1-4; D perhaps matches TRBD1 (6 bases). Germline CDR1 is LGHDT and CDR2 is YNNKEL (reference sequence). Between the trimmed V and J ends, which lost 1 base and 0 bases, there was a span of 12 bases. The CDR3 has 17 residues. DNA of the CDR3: TGTGCCAGCAGCCAAGGGGGGACACTCACAACTAATGAAAAACTGTTTTTT. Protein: CASSQGGTLTTNEKLFF.

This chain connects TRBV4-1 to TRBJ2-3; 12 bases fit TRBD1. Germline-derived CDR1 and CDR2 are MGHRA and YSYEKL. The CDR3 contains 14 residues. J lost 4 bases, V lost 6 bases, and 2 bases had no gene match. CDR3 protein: CASRGTGGADTQYF. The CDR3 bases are TGCGCCAGCAGGGGGACAGGGGGCGCAGATACGCAGTATTTT.

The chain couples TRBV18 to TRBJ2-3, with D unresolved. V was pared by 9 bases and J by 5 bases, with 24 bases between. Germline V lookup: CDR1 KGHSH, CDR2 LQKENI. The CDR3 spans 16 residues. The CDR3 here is CASSPPGAATEDTQYF. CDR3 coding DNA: TGTGCCAGTTCGCCTCCCGGAGCAGCGACCGAAGATACGCAGTATTTT.